This TCR beta chain was captured in a study of OX40 agonist ivuxolimab in advanced cancers. Study-wide background: It was permissible to have had prior anti-PD-1, anti-PD-L1 or anti-CTLA-4 therapy, and more than 30% had some.

A remark on this clone: As yet, its antigen is unknown.

The study, taken as a whole, reports: No antigen was identified for the clonally expanded peripheral T cells.

The germline CDR1 and CDR2 sequences are GTSNPN and SVGIG (reference sequence). V lost 5 bases and J lost 1, with 7 bases in between. There are 12 residues in the CDR3. Generated by immunoSEQ multiplex PCR, the TCRdb table keeps only in-frame clones and is missing some. Here the sample spans 75,000 to 80,000 clones, 65% to 85% being singletons. The chain uses TRBV30 and TRBJ2-3, with a tentative D call TRBD2 (6 bases). This TCR derives from an adult with an advanced solid tumor such as melanoma, head and neck, liver or kidney cancer. Sequences were derived from CD4+ or CD8+ T cells sorted from blood, sampled in a trial of the OX40 agonist ivuxolimab. CDR3 sequence (DNA): TGTGCCTGGGGCGGGGGCACAGATACGCAGTATTTT. Its protein product is CAWGGGTDTQYF.